A selection of T cell receptor beta chains follows, all from one sample in a study of early T cells in non-severe SARS-CoV-2 infection. A single record per CDR3 protein comes from TCRdb applying MiXCR to the 5' RACE reads. The sample includes 30,000 to 40,000 distinct CDR3 sequences, less than 7% of them seen just once. Sequencing was done on a sample of whole blood. These receptors all come from an adult who was a healthcare worker with PCR-confirmed SARS-CoV-2 infection or an uninfected control (not recorded which). The CDR3 runs from the conserved cysteine through the conserved F or W. A D gene is named only where the DNA matches it firmly. The size entry is marked missing in some rows and otherwise reads once, few, many or a size class.

CDR3nt,CDR3aa,d_gene,abundance,j_gene,v_gene
TGTGCCAGCAGCTTGGTGGCAGAGTCGCTCTTACGGAATGAGCAGTTCTTC,CASSLVAESLLRNEQFF,NA,many,TRBJ2-1,TRBV7-2
TGTGCCAGCAGTTTCGGGCCTACCTACGAGCAGTACTTC,CASSFGPTYEQYF,NA,many,TRBJ2-7,TRBV28
TGTGCCAGCAGTTTGCAACAGGGAGGCGGGGAGCTGTTTTTT,CASSLQQGGGELFF,NA,many,TRBJ2-2,TRBV12-3/TRBV12-4
TGTGCCAGCAGCTTAGAGGCTGCGGGGGCCCTCGTAAACAATGAGCAGTTCTTC,CASSLEAAGALVNNEQFF,NA,few,TRBJ2-1,TRBV7-2
TGTGCGACAGGGTATGAAAAACTGTTTTTT,CATGYEKLFF,TRBD1,many,TRBJ1-4,TRBV19
TGCGCCAGCAGCAGAACTGGGACCTCCCAAGAGACCCAGTACTTC,CASSRTGTSQETQYF,NA,many,TRBJ2-5,TRBV5-1
TGTGCCAGCAGTTCGACCGGGGGGGGCGAGAGCACAGATACGCAGTATTTT,CASSSTGGGESTDTQYF,TRBD2,many,TRBJ2-3,TRBV25-1
TGTGCCAGCAGTTTGGGCTCCTCCCATAACTATGGCTACACCTTC,CASSLGSSHNYGYTF,NA,NA,TRBJ1-2,TRBV28
TGTGCCAGCAGTTCCCGGTTAAGCTCCTACAATGAGCAGTTCTTC,CASSSRLSSYNEQFF,NA,many,TRBJ2-1,TRBV6-2/TRBV6-3
TGTGCCAGCAGCCCCCGACAGGGGAATCCTTACGAGCAGTACTTC,CASSPRQGNPYEQYF,TRBD1,NA,TRBJ2-7,TRBV7-9
TGTGCCAGCAACTACATGACGGAGGCTGAAGCTTTCTTT,CASNYMTEAEAFF,NA,many,TRBJ1-1,TRBV2
TGTGCCAGCAGTCCTTCGGAGAGCTCCTACAATGAGCAGTTCTTC,CASSPSESSYNEQFF,NA,many,TRBJ2-1,TRBV6-1
TGCGCCAGCAGCTTGGGCCTAGGAGGAGGCACAGATACGCAGTATTTT,CASSLGLGGGTDTQYF,NA,many,TRBJ2-3,TRBV5-1
TGTGCCAGCAGCTCCCGGCTGGGTTCACCCCTCCACTTT,CASSSRLGSPLHF,NA,many,TRBJ1-6,TRBV7-9
TGTGCCAGCACTCCCAAGGGGGCAAAGACTGAAGCTTTCTTT,CASTPKGAKTEAFF,TRBD1,many,TRBJ1-1,TRBV2
TGTGCCAGCAGGCGGACAGGGGGCATAGATACGCAGTATTTT,CASRRTGGIDTQYF,TRBD1,NA,TRBJ2-3,TRBV6-2/TRBV6-3
TGTGCCAGCAGCCGCCGGGACAGGATCTCTGGGGCCAACGTCCTGACTTTC,CASSRRDRISGANVLTF,TRBD1,many,TRBJ2-6,TRBV7-3
TGCGCCAGCAGCGGGGTGGCGACTGGCCCCACAGATACGCAGTATTTT,CASSGVATGPTDTQYF,NA,NA,TRBJ2-3,TRBV5-1
TGTGCCAGCAGCTCTTCCCGAGCGAGTTCGTACGAGCAGTACTTC,CASSSSRASSYEQYF,NA,many,TRBJ2-7,TRBV7-2
TGTGCCAGCAGCTATGTACAGAACACCGGGGAGCTGTTTTTT,CASSYVQNTGELFF,NA,NA,TRBJ2-2,TRBV5-4
TGTGCCAGCAGCCTTAGCGGGAGGGACAATGAGCAGTTCTTC,CASSLSGRDNEQFF,TRBD2,NA,TRBJ2-1,TRBV7-9
TGTGCCAGCAGGCAAGGGACACCGGTCACAGATACGCAGTATTTT,CASRQGTPVTDTQYF,NA,many,TRBJ2-3,TRBV12-3/TRBV12-4
TGCGCCAGCAGCCCGGCGGGACTAGCGGTCACAGATACGCAGTATTTT,CASSPAGLAVTDTQYF,TRBD2,many,TRBJ2-3,TRBV5-1
TGCGCCAGCAGCTTCGGACTAGCGGGAGGCGGGAACGAGCAGTACTTC,CASSFGLAGGGNEQYF,TRBD2,few,TRBJ2-7,TRBV5-1
TGTGCCATCAGTAAGACTAGCGAGCAGTACTTC,CAISKTSEQYF,NA,many,TRBJ2-7,TRBV10-3
TGTGCCAGCAGCAGGGTCAATGAGCAGTTCTTC,CASSRVNEQFF,NA,many,TRBJ2-1,TRBV11-2
TGTGCCAGCAGTGAAGGAGTCCGGGATACGCAGTATTTT,CASSEGVRDTQYF,NA,few,TRBJ2-3,TRBV6-1
TGTGCCAGCAGCTTAGCGTCGAGTAACTATGGCTACACCTTC,CASSLASSNYGYTF,NA,many,TRBJ1-2,TRBV7-2
TGCAGCGTTGAACTCGGCTATGGCTACACCTTC,CSVELGYGYTF,NA,few,TRBJ1-2,TRBV29-1
TGTGCCACTGCGACAGGGTCCACCGGGGAGCTGTTTTTT,CATATGSTGELFF,TRBD1,many,TRBJ2-2,TRBV24-1
TGTGCCAGCAGGGTCTTCATGAACACTGAAGCTTTCTTT,CASRVFMNTEAFF,NA,many,TRBJ1-1,TRBV28
TGTGCCAGCAGTTTTTTGCGGGAGGGCCGCGGGGAGCTGTTTTTT,CASSFLREGRGELFF,TRBD2,many,TRBJ2-2,TRBV12-3/TRBV12-4
TGTGCCAGCAGTTATGGGAATCGAAGGACAGATACGCAGTATTTT,CASSYGNRRTDTQYF,NA,many,TRBJ2-3,TRBV6-2/TRBV6-3
TGCGCCAGCAGCCAAATTGTGGGCGAGACCCAGTACTTC,CASSQIVGETQYF,NA,many,TRBJ2-5,TRBV4-3
TGTGCCAGTTCCCCCCTTACTCGGTACACAGATACGCAGTATTTT,CASSPLTRYTDTQYF,NA,many,TRBJ2-3,TRBV18
TGTGCCAGCAGTTTAGGGACAGGGCCCCAGCCCCAGCATTTT,CASSLGTGPQPQHF,TRBD1,many,TRBJ1-5,TRBV12-3/TRBV12-4
TGTGCCAGCAGCTTCACAGATCTCGGGGGCACTGAAGCTTTCTTT,CASSFTDLGGTEAFF,NA,many,TRBJ1-1,TRBV11-3